The clone carrying this TCR beta chain was counted between two and nine times. This sample is drawn from a study of T cell repertoires in cytomegalovirus infection. Study-wide background: Shared public TCR beta signatures pointed to both CMV infection and a matching HLA type.

Via MiXCR, TCRdb re-called the reads, giving one row per CDR3 protein. The sample holds fewer than 550,000 distinct CDR3 sequences, about 15% seen once. The V gene's germline CDR1 is LNHNV and CDR2 YYDKDF (reference sequence). The length of the CDR3 is 15 residues. J gave up 2 bases and V 2 bases, and 3 bases lay outside the gene matches. The clonotype comes from a human donor in good health (CMV status not recorded). Some clones in this sample may be carry-over from other donors' samples. The V call is TRBV15, the J call TRBJ2-5; TRBD1 agrees at 9 bases. The sample was CD8+ T cells from PBMCs. The CDR3 protein is CATSRLGQGQETQYF. CDR3 DNA: TGTGCCACCAGCAGACTTGGACAGGGGCAAGAGACCCAGTACTTC.